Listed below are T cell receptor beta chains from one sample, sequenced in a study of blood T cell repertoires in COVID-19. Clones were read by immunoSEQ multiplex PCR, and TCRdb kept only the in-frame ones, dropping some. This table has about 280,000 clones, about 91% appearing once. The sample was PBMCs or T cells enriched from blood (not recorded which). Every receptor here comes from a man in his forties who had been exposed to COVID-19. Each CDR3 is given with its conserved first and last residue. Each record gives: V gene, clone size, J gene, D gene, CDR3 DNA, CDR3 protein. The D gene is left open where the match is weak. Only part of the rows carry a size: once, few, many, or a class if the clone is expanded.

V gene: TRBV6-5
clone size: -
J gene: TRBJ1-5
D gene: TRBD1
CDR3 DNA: TGTGCCAGCTGGGACAGGGGGCCAGATCAGCCCCAGCATTTT
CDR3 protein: CASWDRGPDQPQHF

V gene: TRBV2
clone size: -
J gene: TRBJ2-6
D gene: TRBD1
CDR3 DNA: TGTGCCAGCAGTTCGACAGGGGCGGGGGCCAACGTCCTGACTTTC
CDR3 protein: CASSSTGAGANVLTF

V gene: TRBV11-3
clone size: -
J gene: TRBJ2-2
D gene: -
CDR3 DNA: TGTGCCAGCAGCTTCCTTCGGGGTAACACCGGGGAGCTGTTTTTT
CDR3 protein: CASSFLRGNTGELFF

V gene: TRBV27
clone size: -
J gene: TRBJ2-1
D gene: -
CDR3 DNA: TGTGCCAGCAGTCCCCCCCGTGAGGGACTTGCATACAATGAGCAGTTCTTC
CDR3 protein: CASSPPREGLAYNEQFF

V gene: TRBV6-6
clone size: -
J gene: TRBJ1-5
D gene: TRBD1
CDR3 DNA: TGTGCCAGCAGTTACGGGGACAGGGAGAATCAGCCCCAGCATTTT
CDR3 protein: CASSYGDRENQPQHF

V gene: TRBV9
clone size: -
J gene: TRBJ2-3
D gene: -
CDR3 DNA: TGTGCCAGCAGCGTTTTACAGACAGCAGATACGCAGTATTTT
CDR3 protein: CASSVLQTADTQYF

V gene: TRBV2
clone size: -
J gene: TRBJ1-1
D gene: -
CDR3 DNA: TGTGCCACCGGCCCCGAGGGGAACACTGAAGCTTTCTTT
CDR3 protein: CATGPEGNTEAFF

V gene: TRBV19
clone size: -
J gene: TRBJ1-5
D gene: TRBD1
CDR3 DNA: TGTGCCAGTAGCATTACAGGGGGCTTTGGTCAGCCCCAGCATTTT
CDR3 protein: CASSITGGFGQPQHF

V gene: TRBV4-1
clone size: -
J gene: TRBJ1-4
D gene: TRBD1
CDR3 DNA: TGCGCCAGCAGCCTGGCCGGGACAGGGGATGAAAAACTGTTTTTT
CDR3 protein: CASSLAGTGDEKLFF

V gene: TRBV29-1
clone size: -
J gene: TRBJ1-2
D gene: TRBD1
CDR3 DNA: TGCAGCGTTGACCGGACAGGGGATGGCTACACCTTC
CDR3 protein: CSVDRTGDGYTF

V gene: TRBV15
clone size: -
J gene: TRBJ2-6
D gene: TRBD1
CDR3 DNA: TGTGCCACCAGCAGAGACAGGGGGCCTGGGGCCAACGTCCTGACTTTC
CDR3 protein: CATSRDRGPGANVLTF

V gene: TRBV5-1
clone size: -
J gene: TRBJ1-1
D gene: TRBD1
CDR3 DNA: TGCGCCAGCAGCCTCCACGGGACAGGGGGCACTGAAGCTTTCTTT
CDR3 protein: CASSLHGTGGTEAFF

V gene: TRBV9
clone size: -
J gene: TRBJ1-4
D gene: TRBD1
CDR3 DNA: TGTGCCAGCAGCGTAGAACAGGGGGATGGAAAACTGTTTTTT
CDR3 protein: CASSVEQGDGKLFF

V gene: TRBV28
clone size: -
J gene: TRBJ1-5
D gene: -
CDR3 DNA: TGTGCCAGCAGACCTTACAGGAATCAGCCCCAGCATTTT
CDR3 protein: CASRPYRNQPQHF

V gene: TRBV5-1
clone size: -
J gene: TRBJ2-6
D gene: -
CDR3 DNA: TGCGCCAGCAGCTTGTCTCCGGGTCGAGGGTCTGGGGCCAACGTCCTGACTTTC
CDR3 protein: CASSLSPGRGSGANVLTF

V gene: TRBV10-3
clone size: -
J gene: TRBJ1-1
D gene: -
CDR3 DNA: TGTGCCATCAGCCGGGAGGGGAACACTGAAGCTTTCTTT
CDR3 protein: CAISREGNTEAFF

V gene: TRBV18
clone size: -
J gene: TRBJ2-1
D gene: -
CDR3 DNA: TGTGCCAGCTCACCGAGTTCGCAGTTCTTC
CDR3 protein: CASSPSSQFF

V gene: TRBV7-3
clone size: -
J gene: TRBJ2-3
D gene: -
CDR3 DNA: TGTGCCAGCAGCTTAAGCAGAAGCACAGATACGCAGTATTTT
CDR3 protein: CASSLSRSTDTQYF

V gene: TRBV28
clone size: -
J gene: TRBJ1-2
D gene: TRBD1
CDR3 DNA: TGTGCCAGCAGTTTACAGGGGGCATACTATGGCTACACCTTC
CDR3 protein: CASSLQGAYYGYTF

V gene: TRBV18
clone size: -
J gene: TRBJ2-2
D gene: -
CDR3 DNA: TGTGCCAGCTCACGTCCCACAGCGGAGGGAACCGGGGAGCTGTTTTTT
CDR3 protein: CASSRPTAEGTGELFF

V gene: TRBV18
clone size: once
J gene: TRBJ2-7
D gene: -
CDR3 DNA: TGTGCCAGCTCAGGGACTGCCTACGAGCAGTACTTC
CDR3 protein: CASSGTAYEQYF

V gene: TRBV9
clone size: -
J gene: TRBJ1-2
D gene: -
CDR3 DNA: TGTGCCAGCAGCGAACTCGGGGGAGTCTATGGCTACACCTTC
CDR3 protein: CASSELGGVYGYTF